This TCR beta chain was recorded in a study of T cells in Graves' hyperthyroidism and ophthalmopathy. Overall study results and limits: Appearing also in blood were most of the thyroid clonotypes expanded above 0.001. A 13 V-J signature model discriminated ophthalmopathy versus stable hyperthyroidism.

The CDR3 runs to 14 residues. The trim removed 3 bases at V and 5 bases at J, leaving 7 bases unmatched. Germline assignment: CDR1 SQVTM and CDR2 ANQGSEA. Sampled blood dates from first hyperthyroidism diagnosis, and it precedes any ophthalmopathy symptoms. Fresh peripheral blood, about 10 ml of it, supplied the PBMCs. RNA transcripts gave rise to amplified TCR beta CDR3 regions. TCR CDR3 underwent first-round RT-PCR with the HTBI primer set. TCRdb re-called the multiplex PCR reads through MiXCR, storing one row per CDR3 protein. Of about 290,000 distinct CDR3 sequences listed, 13% are singletons. This clonotype was detected ten times or more. Its target is not known.

The sequenced material came from blood. The receptor's source is a woman in her 30s with Graves' hyperthyroidism that later progressed to Graves' ophthalmopathy. The rearrangement joins TRBV29-1 to TRBJ1-5; 7 positions agree with TRBD1. The CDR3 loop reads CSVDSQGGDQPQHF. CDR3 nucleotides: TGCAGCGTTGATTCTCAGGGGGGGGATCAGCCCCAGCATTTT. Using reference TRBV29-1 and TRBJ1-5 for the parts outside the CDR3, the full variable domain is SAVISQKPSRDICQRGTSLTIQCQVDSQVTMMFWYRQQPGQSLTLIATANQGSEATYESGFVIDKFPISRPNLTFSTLTVSNMSPEDSSIYLCSVDSQGGDQPQHFGDGTRLSIL.